What follows are 16 T cell receptor beta chains derived from one specimen sequenced in a study of cytotoxic CD8 clonotypes in ibrutinib-treated CLL. Assay: immunoSEQ multiplex PCR; the TCRdb copy retains only in-frame clones and omits some. The sample lists some 200,000 clones, about four fifths seen once, with over 10% in the top ten. The sequencing here drew on PBMCs, taken after 12 months of ibrutinib treatment. These receptors were taken from a human donor with chronic lymphocytic leukemia.

This clone was counted between two and nine times. The V and J genes are TRBV28 and TRBJ1-5; 8 nucleotides agree with TRBD1. This CDR3 has 18 amino acids. Germline loops: CDR1 MDHEN, CDR2 SYDVKM. The J segment lost 6 bases and the V segment lost 3 bases, leaving 16 bases of the junction unmatched. The CDR3 region has the DNA TGTGCCAGCAGTTTGTTTAGGACAGGGATTGGAAAAAGTCAGCCCCAGCATTTT. It specifies CASSLFRTGIGKSQPQHF.

This chain connects TRBV6-5 to TRBJ2-7; 8 bases map to TRBD1. Germline V gene data show CDR1 as MNHEY and CDR2 as SVGAGI. This CDR3 spans 14 amino acids. Unmatched junction bases numbered 3, after V lost 2 bases and J lost 3 bases. The CDR3 loop is CASSYGQGLYEQYF. In nucleotides, the CDR3 is TGTGCCAGCAGTTACGGACAGGGCCTCTACGAGCAGTACTTC.

The chain has TRBV7-9 and TRBJ1-1, with D perhaps TRBD1 (5 bases). Trimming left V 1 base short and J 4 bases short, with 10 bases between. Germline V gene lookup returns CDR1 SEHNR and CDR2 FQNEAQ (reference sequence). The CDR3 runs 14 residues. CDR3 in amino acids: CASSLGWGGTEAFF. For the CDR3, the DNA is TGTGCCAGCAGCTTAGGATGGGGGGGCACTGAAGCTTTCTTT.

The rearrangement uses TRBV4-1 and TRBJ2-4; no definite D call. CDR3 length: 16 residues. Trimming left V 0 bases short and J 2 bases short, with 11 bases between. Germline CDR1 and CDR2: MGHRA and YSYEKL. As DNA, the CDR3 is TGCGCCAGCAGCCAAGACCGTAGGGTAACCAAAAACATTCAGTACTTC. It translates to CASSQDRRVTKNIQYF.

The V and J genes are TRBV10-1 and TRBJ1-2, with D uncertain. CDR3 size: 13 residues. Germline assignment: CDR1 WNHNN and CDR2 SYGVQD (reference sequence). Trimming left V 2 bases short and J 2 bases short, with 6 bases between. This CDR3 is CASSEAGNYGYTF. CDR3 sequence (DNA): TGCGCCAGCAGTGAGGCCGGGAACTATGGCTACACCTTC.

The rearrangement joins TRBV6-5 to TRBJ2-7; TRBD1 might be the D (6 bases). Germline CDR1 MNHEY, CDR2 SVGAGI. V dropped 2 bases and J dropped 4 bases, with 9 bases sitting between them. This CDR3 comprises 13 residues. CDR3 loop: CASSYDRLYEQYF. Here the CDR3 DNA reads TGTGCCAGCAGTTACGACAGGCTGTACGAGCAGTACTTC.

The chain carries TRBV29-1 and TRBJ2-5; TRBD2 aligns across 9 bases. This CDR3 has 14 residues. J lost 1 base, V lost 5 bases, and 5 bases had no gene match. Per the germline V gene, CDR1 is SQVTM and CDR2 is ANQGSEA. Here the CDR3 reads CSVQKRGVQETQYF. In DNA form, the CDR3 reads TGCAGCGTTCAAAAGCGGGGGGTCCAAGAGACCCAGTACTTC. The full variable domain, rest sourced from reference TRBV29-1 and TRBJ2-5, is SAVISQKPSRDICQRGTSLTIQCQVDSQVTMMFWYRQQPGQSLTLIATANQGSEATYESGFVIDKFPISRPNLTFSTLTVSNMSPEDSSIYLCSVQKRGVQETQYFGPGTRLLVL.

The CDR3 sequence is CASSPPGSSGSPDHYEQYF. The CDR3 DNA reads TGTGCCAGCTCACCACCGGGTAGTAGCGGGAGCCCCGATCACTACGAGCAGTACTTC. V usage is TRBV18 and J usage is TRBJ2-7, with TRBD2 matching over 9 bases. This CDR3 region has 19 residues. Germline V lookup: CDR1 KGHSH, CDR2 LQKENI. Trimming removed 0 bases from V and 3 bases from J; junction bases left unmatched: 15.

The genes are TRBV6-5 and TRBJ1-2, with TRBD1 matching 7 bases. Germline values: CDR1 MNHEY, CDR2 SVGAGI. V lost 8 bases and J lost 2; bases outside the gene matches: 5. This CDR3 has 13 residues. The DNA of the CDR3 is TGTGCCAGCCAGGTGACAGGGAACTATGGCTACACCTTC. It encodes CASQVTGNYGYTF.

The gene calls are TRBV5-4 and TRBJ2-3; 11 positions match TRBD2. This CDR3 comprises 15 residues. Germline CDR1 reads SGHNT; CDR2 reads YYREEE (reference sequence). V lost 7 bases, J lost 4 bases, and 8 bases stayed unmatched. CDR3: CASSLTSGVADTQYF. DNA of the CDR3: TGTGCCAGCTCCTTGACTAGCGGGGTCGCAGATACGCAGTATTTT.

The chain carries TRBV10-1 and TRBJ2-1; D ambiguous. The CDR3 is 15 residues long. V was clipped by 0 bases and J by 8 bases, with 14 bases between them. Germline V lookup: CDR1 WNHNN, CDR2 SYGVQD (reference sequence). The CDR3 nucleotides are TGCGCCAGCAGTGAGTCAGGACCACCCCATGATGAGCAGTTCTTC. This encodes CASSESGPPHDEQFF.

Comments on this clone: This specimen includes other DNA sequences encoding the same CDR3. This chain uses TRBV6-1 with TRBJ2-7, with D unresolved. Germline V lookup: CDR1 MNHNS, CDR2 SASEGT. This CDR3 region has 11 residues. V was shortened by 1 base and J by 4 bases, with 2 bases between the two germline ends. CDR3 bases: TGTGCCAGCAGTGAAGGGTACGAGCAGTACTTC. This sequence encodes CASSEGYEQYF.

The chain recombines TRBV2 with TRBJ1-5, with D possibly matching TRBD1 (5 bases). V dropped 6 bases and J dropped 4 bases, with 19 bases sitting between them. Germline CDR1 SNHLY, CDR2 FYNNEI. CDR3 size: 16 residues. The CDR3 nucleotides read TGTGCCAGCAGACCTACCGCGGGGGAGAGGAATCAGCCCCAGCATTTT. As protein: CASRPTAGERNQPQHF.

The genes are TRBV2 and TRBJ1-1, with D hard to call. V lost 8 bases and J lost 8, with 21 bases in between. The V gene's germline CDR1 is SNHLY and CDR2 FYNNEI. The CDR3 has 14 residues. CDR3 protein: CASFLEAARGEAFF. In DNA form, the CDR3 reads TGTGCCAGCTTCCTAGAGGCGGCCCGGGGAGAAGCTTTCTTT.

V usage is TRBV6-1 and J usage is TRBJ1-2, with D possibly TRBD1 on 6 matching bases. Trimming left V 0 bases short and J 5 bases short, with 13 bases between. Germline loops: CDR1 MNHNS, CDR2 SASEGT. This CDR3 region has 15 residues. The CDR3 DNA is TGTGCCAGCAGTGAAGCGGCGGGGGCAGGGTATGGCTACACCTTC. This encodes CASSEAAGAGYGYTF.

The rearrangement links TRBV4-1 to TRBJ1-2; D uncertain. The germline CDR1 and CDR2 sequences are MGHRA and YSYEKL. Trimming shortened V by 0 bases and J by 6 bases, and 14 bases separated the two germline ends. This CDR3 is built from 15 residues. Here the CDR3 DNA reads TGCGCCAGCAGCCAAGATCATCTGGGGATCGATGGCTACACCTTC. It translates to CASSQDHLGIDGYTF.